This is a list of T cell receptor beta chains from one sample in a study of blood T cell repertoires in COVID-19. The protocol was immunoSEQ multiplex PCR, while the TCRdb copy is restricted to in-frame clones and leaves out a portion. The data hold roughly 150,000 clones, with more than 65% observed a single time. What was sequenced was peripheral blood. All receptors come from a woman aged 80 or older with acute or convalescent COVID-19. Both conserved end residues are part of each CDR3. The size field is filled for only some rows; it gives once, few, many or a size class.

TRBJ1-1	TRBV18	.	CASSPQGRVTEAFF
TRBJ1-2	TRBV7-2	few	CASSLMEGARGYTF
TRBJ1-1	TRBV5-1	few	CASHGGLNTEAFF
TRBJ2-1	TRBV5-1	once	CASSVLAGANEQFF
TRBJ2-5	TRBV5-4	.	CASRISGGPAQETQYF
TRBJ1-2	TRBV2	.	CASSEAQGEGYGYTF
TRBJ1-1	TRBV18	once	CASSPRVGRGTEAFF
TRBJ2-1	TRBV18	.	CASSPPNKDRGNEQFF
TRBJ2-1	TRBV19	few	CASTRRARENPLNEQFF
TRBJ1-1	TRBV25-1	few	CASREGYTEAFF
TRBJ2-3	TRBV6-5	.	CASTSTSTDTQYF
TRBJ1-6	TRBV5-6	few	CASSNFNSPLHF